These 20 T cell receptor beta chains were sequenced from one sample in a study of T cell responses to AZD1222 COVID-19 vaccine. Assay: immunoSEQ multiplex PCR; the TCRdb copy retains only in-frame clones and omits some. This table has approximately 150,000 clones, roughly nine tenths appearing once. The sample in question was peripheral blood, obtained 28 days after the second AZD1222 dose. These receptors were taken from an adult who received the AZD1222 COVID-19 vaccine.

The chain links TRBV2 to TRBJ1-5; D not resolved. Germline V gives CDR1 SNHLY, CDR2 FYNNEI. CDR3 size: 11 residues. Trimming shortened V by 4 bases and J by 10 bases, and 8 bases separated the two germline ends. The CDR3 nucleotides are TGTGCCAGCAGTGCACGGTTTCCCCAGCATTTT. It encodes CASSARFPQHF.

The rearrangement joins TRBV6-5 to TRBJ2-7, with 8 bases aligning to TRBD2. Trimming cost V 6 bases and J 6 bases; bases outside gene matches: 13. The CDR3 loop spans 15 amino acids. CDR1 MNHEY and CDR2 SVGAGI come from the germline V gene. DNA of the CDR3: TGTGCCAGCAGAGTCTCGGGACTAGGGGACTCCGAGCAGTACTTC. This gives the protein CASRVSGLGDSEQYF.

This clone was recorded once. This chain connects TRBV27 to TRBJ2-1, with D possibly being TRBD1 or TRBD2 (5 bases each). The CDR3 loop spans 12 amino acids. The germline V gene has CDR1 MNHEY and CDR2 SMNVEV (reference sequence). V dropped 6 bases and J dropped 14 bases, with 17 bases sitting between them. In DNA, the CDR3 is TGTGCCAGCAGCTTGGCCGGGACGGAAGAGTTCTTC. Encoded protein: CASSLAGTEEFF.

The rearrangement links TRBV15 to TRBJ2-2; D not certain. From germline, CDR1 is LNHNV and CDR2 YYDKDF (reference sequence). V was pared by 5 bases and J by 4 bases, with 11 bases between. This CDR3 contains 14 residues. The chain's CDR3 is CATSPPTRTGELFF. CDR3 DNA sequence: TGTGCCACCAGCCCTCCTACACGCACCGGGGAGCTGTTTTTT. Supplemented by reference TRBV15 and TRBJ2-2, the full variable domain reads DAMVIQNPRYQVTQFGKPVTLSCSQTLNHNVMYWYQQKSSQAPKLLFHYYDKDFNNEADTPDNFQSRRPNTSFCFLDIRSPGLGDTAMYLCATSPPTRTGELFFGEGSRLTVL.

The rearrangement links TRBV3-1 (or the pseudogene TRBV3-2) to TRBJ1-4; no definite D call. The CDR3 contains 14 residues. Per the germline V gene, CDR1 is LGHDT and CDR2 is YNNKEL (reference sequence). V lost 1 base and J lost 4, with 7 bases in between. The CDR3 nucleotides read TGTGCCAGCAGCCAAGCCGGAATTAATGAAAAACTGTTTTTT. It specifies CASSQAGINEKLFF.

The rearrangement uses TRBV5-1 and TRBJ2-2, with no clear D. Trimming pared 0 bases from V and 2 bases from J, leaving 8 bases between. Per germline, CDR1 SGHRS and CDR2 YFSETQ. This CDR3 is 15 amino acids long. CDR3 nucleotide sequence: TGCGCCAGCAGCTTGGTGGTTGTCAACACCGGGGAGCTGTTTTTT. This encodes CASSLVVVNTGELFF.

This chain connects TRBV3-1 (or the pseudogene TRBV3-2) to TRBJ2-3; TRBD1 matches at 7 bases. CDR3 length equals 15 residues. The V and J ends lost 4 bases and 2 bases, in that order; junction bases with no gene match: 6. Germline lookup yields CDR1 LGHDT and CDR2 YNNKEL (reference sequence). The CDR3 DNA sequence: TGTGCCAGCAGCCCCTGGACAGGAGACACAGATACGCAGTATTTT. This encodes CASSPWTGDTDTQYF.

This CDR3 reads CASSKEGSTDTQYF. The DNA of the CDR3 is TGTGCCAGCAGTAAGGAGGGGTCCACAGATACGCAGTATTTT. The chain is built from TRBV6-5 and TRBJ2-3, with D possibly matching TRBD2 (6 bases). The V gene's germline CDR1 is MNHEY and CDR2 SVGAGI. There are 14 residues in the CDR3. Deletions cut 5 bases from V and 2 bases from J, with 11 bases between.

The V gene is TRBV27, the J gene TRBJ2-2, with D perhaps TRBD2 (6 bases). Germline CDR1 and CDR2: MNHEY and SMNVEV (reference sequence). The CDR3 length is 13 residues. Trimming shortened V by 3 bases and J by 7 bases, and 9 bases separated the two germline ends. DNA of the CDR3: TGTGCCAGCAGTTTCGGGGGTGGCGGGGAGCTGTTTTTT. It encodes CASSFGGGGELFF.

The rearrangement uses TRBV5-1 and TRBJ2-2, with 9 bases aligning to TRBD1. The germline CDR1 and CDR2 sequences are SGHRS and YFSETQ. The junction had 13 bases not matched to a gene; V was cut back by 2 bases and J by 5 bases. The CDR3 spans 18 residues. DNA for the CDR3: TGCGCCAGCAGCTTTGGGACAGGGCTAAGGGGTTCGACCGGGGAGCTGTTTTTT. The encoded protein is CASSFGTGLRGSTGELFF.

The chain is built from TRBV6-4 and TRBJ1-4, with 9 bases matching TRBD1. This CDR3 has 16 amino acids. After removal of 2 bases from V and 5 bases from J, the junction contained 6 bases not matched to a gene. CDR1 is MRHNA and CDR2 is SNTAGT in the germline V gene. As DNA, the CDR3 is TGTGCCAGCAGTGACCCTCACGGGACAGGGAATGAAAAACTGTTTTTT. Its protein is CASSDPHGTGNEKLFF.

V usage is TRBV7-3 and J usage is TRBJ2-1, with TRBD2 identical over 12 bases. Germline CDR1 is SGHTA and CDR2 is FQGTGA. J gave up 4 bases and V 4 bases, and 2 bases lay outside the gene matches. The CDR3 sequence is 15 residues long. The CDR3 DNA sequence: TGTGCCAGCAGCTGGGGGACTAGCGGGTACAATGAGCAGTTCTTC. Its protein product is CASSWGTSGYNEQFF.

The chain is built from TRBV11-2 and TRBJ1-1, with 10 bases matching TRBD1. Germline V gene sequence: CDR1 SGHAT, CDR2 FQNNGV. CDR3 size: 15 residues. The trim removed 5 bases at V and 4 bases at J, leaving 7 bases unmatched. The CDR3 is CASSLGQGVTTEAFF. CDR3 DNA: TGTGCCAGCAGCCTCGGACAGGGGGTTACCACTGAAGCTTTCTTT. Supplemented by reference TRBV11-2 and TRBJ1-1, the full variable domain reads EAGVAQSPRYKIIEKRQSVAFWCNPISGHATLYWYQQILGQGPKLLIQFQNNGVVDDSQLPKDRFSAERLKGVDSTLKIQPAKLEDSAVYLCASSLGQGVTTEAFFGQGTRLTVV.

The rearrangement links TRBV4-2 to TRBJ1-2; D is uncertain. The V gene's germline CDR1 is LGHNA and CDR2 YNFKEQ. The V end lost 0 bases, the J end lost 4 bases, and 12 bases lay between the germline ends. There are 15 residues in the CDR3. The CDR3, as DNA: TGTGCCAGCAGCCAAGATCAAGGTCTCGGCTATGGCTACACCTTC. It translates to CASSQDQGLGYGYTF.

The chain is built from TRBV27 and TRBJ2-1; TRBD1 agrees at 9 bases. Trimming cost V 5 bases and J 0 bases; bases outside gene matches: 8. Germline V gene lookup returns CDR1 MNHEY and CDR2 SMNVEV (reference sequence). This CDR3 contains 17 residues. CDR3 nucleotides: TGTGCCAGCAGTGGGACAGGGTCCGTTAGCTCCTACAATGAGCAGTTCTTC. This codes for CASSGTGSVSSYNEQFF.

The gene calls are TRBV6-2 or TRBV6-3 and TRBJ1-5, with a possible D match to TRBD1 (5 bases). The CDR3 loop spans 13 amino acids. The V and J ends lost 2 bases and 4 bases respectively, with 6 bases between them. CDR1 is MNHEY, CDR2 SVGEGT, per germline. The CDR3 is CASSYEGNQPQHF. CDR3 DNA: TGTGCCAGCAGTTACGAGGGGAATCAGCCCCAGCATTTT.

The rearrangement links TRBV29-1 to TRBJ1-1; 7 nucleotides line up with TRBD1. The CDR3 loop spans 14 amino acids. Germline values: CDR1 SQVTM, CDR2 ANQGSEA. After removal of 4 bases from V and 3 bases from J, the junction contained 8 bases not matched to a gene. For the CDR3, the DNA is TGCAGCGTTGGTCCAGGGGGTTCGGACACTGAAGCTTTCTTT. Encoded protein: CSVGPGGSDTEAFF.

The rearrangement uses TRBV6-5 and TRBJ1-1; TRBD1 matches 7 bases. This CDR3 comprises 13 residues. Germline assignment: CDR1 MNHEY and CDR2 SVGAGI. J lost 4 bases, V lost 5 bases, and 4 bases had no gene match. CDR3 bases: TGTGCCAGCAGTCCTGGGACAGCCACTGAAGCTTTCTTT. Translated, it gives CASSPGTATEAFF.

V and J are TRBV10-1 and TRBJ2-3, with D tentatively TRBD2 (6 bases). Germline values: CDR1 WNHNN, CDR2 SYGVQD (reference sequence). This CDR3 comprises 16 residues. V was shortened by 2 bases and J by 0 bases, with 12 bases between the two germline ends. The CDR3 here is CASSETGTSSTDTQYF. CDR3 in DNA: TGCGCCAGCAGTGAGACCGGGACTTCTAGCACAGATACGCAGTATTTT.

This chain uses TRBV25-1 with TRBJ2-3; 8 bases agree with TRBD1. CDR3 length: 16 amino acids. V dropped 0 bases and J dropped 0; count of bases not matched to a gene: 2. The V gene's germline CDR1 is MGHDK and CDR2 SYGVNS. The CDR3 is CASSEYSGGSTDTQYF. The CDR3, as DNA: TGTGCCAGCAGTGAATACTCAGGGGGCAGCACAGATACGCAGTATTTT.